This is a list of T cell receptor beta chains from one sample in a study of T-cell reconstitution after alpha-beta-depleted transplantation in children. TCRdb used MiXCR to reprocess the PCR reads, holding one entry per CDR3 protein. Found here are almost 400,000 distinct CDR3 sequences, around 21% of them singletons; the top ten hold around 4%. Sequences were derived from PBMCs from the stem cell graft donor, sampled from the stem cell graft. These receptors all come from a human donor who donated a stem cell graft to a child with acute myeloid leukemia. Both conserved end residues are part of each CDR3. Fields, in order: clone size, J gene, D gene, V gene, CDR3 protein, CDR3 DNA. The D gene is left open where the match is weak. Clone size is not always given. Where it is, it says once, few, many or a class for expanded clones.

many TRBJ2-1 TRBD1 TRBV4-3 CASSQEGDRGFSEQFF TGCGCCAGCAGCCAAGAGGGGGACAGAGGGTTCAGTGAGCAGTTCTTC
few TRBJ2-5 TRBD1 TRBV3-1 CASSRDRQETQYF TGTGCCAGCAGCCGGGACAGACAAGAGACCCAGTACTTC
- TRBJ2-7 TRBD1 TRBV12-3/TRBV12-4 CASRGDSDEQYF TGTGCCAGCAGGGGGGACAGCGACGAGCAGTACTTC
many TRBJ2-1 TRBD2 TRBV20-1 CSVTSGAYNEQFF TGCAGTGTGACTAGCGGGGCCTACAATGAGCAGTTCTTC
many TRBJ1-1 - TRBV29-1 CSVSPGDEAFF TGCAGCGTTAGTCCAGGGGATGAAGCTTTCTTT
- TRBJ2-3 - TRBV24-1 CATSATGQRTDTQYF TGTGCCACCAGCGCGACAGGCCAGCGGACAGATACGCAGTATTTT
- TRBJ2-7 - TRBV7-2 CASSRRVSYEQYF TGTGCCAGCAGTAGAAGGGTCTCCTACGAGCAGTACTTC
few TRBJ2-5 - TRBV7-9 CASSKSGETQYF TGTGCCAGCAGCAAATCGGGAGAGACCCAGTACTTC
once TRBJ2-7 TRBD1 TRBV29-1 CSTSGTGSYEQYF TGCAGCACCTCCGGGACAGGGTCCTACGAGCAGTACTTC
few TRBJ2-7 TRBD2 TRBV20-1 CSARDRDLAGFSYEQYF TGCAGTGCTAGAGATCGGGATTTAGCGGGTTTCTCCTACGAGCAGTACTTC
many TRBJ2-1 - TRBV29-1 CSVGTTADNEQFF TGCAGCGTTGGGACAACAGCAGACAATGAGCAGTTCTTC
- TRBJ2-5 TRBD2 TRBV7-2 CASRVTSGSVETQYF TGTGCCAGCAGGGTGACTAGCGGGAGTGTGGAGACCCAGTACTTC
few TRBJ2-1 TRBD1 TRBV6-1 CASSQDRGSYNEQFF TGTGCCAGCAGTCAGGACAGGGGGTCCTACAATGAGCAGTTCTTC
many TRBJ2-7 TRBD1 TRBV13 CASSSRQGGDEQYF TGTGCCAGCAGCTCCCGACAGGGGGGGGACGAGCAGTACTTC